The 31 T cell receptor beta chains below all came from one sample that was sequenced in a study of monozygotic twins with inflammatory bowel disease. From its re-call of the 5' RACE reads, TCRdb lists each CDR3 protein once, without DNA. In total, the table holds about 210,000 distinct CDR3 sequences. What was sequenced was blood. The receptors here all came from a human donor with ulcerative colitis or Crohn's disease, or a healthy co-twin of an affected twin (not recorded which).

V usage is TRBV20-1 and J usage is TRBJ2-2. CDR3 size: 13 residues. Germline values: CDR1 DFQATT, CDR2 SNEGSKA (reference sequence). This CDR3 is CSAVDGDTGELFF.

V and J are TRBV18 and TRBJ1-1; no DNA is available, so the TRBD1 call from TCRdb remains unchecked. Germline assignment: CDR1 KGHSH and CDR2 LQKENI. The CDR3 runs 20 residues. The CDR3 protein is CASSPPVRDLNRDRKDEAFF.

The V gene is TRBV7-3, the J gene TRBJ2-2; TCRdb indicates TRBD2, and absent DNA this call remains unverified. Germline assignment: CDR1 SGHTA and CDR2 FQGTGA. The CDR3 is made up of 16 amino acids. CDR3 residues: CASSSLAGGNTGELFF.

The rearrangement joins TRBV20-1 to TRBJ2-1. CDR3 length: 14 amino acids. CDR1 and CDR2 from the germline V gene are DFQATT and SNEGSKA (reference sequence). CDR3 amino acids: CSARARLVRNEQFF.

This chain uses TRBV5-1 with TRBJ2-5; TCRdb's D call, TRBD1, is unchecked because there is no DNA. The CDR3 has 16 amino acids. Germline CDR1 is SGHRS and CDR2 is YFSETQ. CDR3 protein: CASSIPGAGRKETQYF.

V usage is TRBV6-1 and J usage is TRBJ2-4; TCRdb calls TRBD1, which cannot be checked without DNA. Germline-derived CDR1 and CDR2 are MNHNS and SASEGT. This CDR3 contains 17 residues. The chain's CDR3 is CASNRDSQNLAKNIQYF.

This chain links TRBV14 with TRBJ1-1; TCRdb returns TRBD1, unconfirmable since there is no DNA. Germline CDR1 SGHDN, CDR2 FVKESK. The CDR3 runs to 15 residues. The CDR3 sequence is CASSRNRGQGTEAFF.

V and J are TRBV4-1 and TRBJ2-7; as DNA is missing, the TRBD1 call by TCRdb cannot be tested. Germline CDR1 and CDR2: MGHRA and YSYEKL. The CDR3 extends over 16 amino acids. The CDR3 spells CASSQDPGQDADEQYF.

Here the CDR3 reads CASSNGPGRLTEAFF. The chain couples TRBV11-2 to TRBJ1-1. CDR1 and CDR2 from the germline V gene are SGHAT and FQNNGV. The CDR3 has 15 residues.

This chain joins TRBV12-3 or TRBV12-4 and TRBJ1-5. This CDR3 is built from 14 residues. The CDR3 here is CASSLRVSGQPQHF.

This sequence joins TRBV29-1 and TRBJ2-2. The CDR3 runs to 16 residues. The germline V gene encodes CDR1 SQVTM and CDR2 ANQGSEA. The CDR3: CSVETGWGYNTGELFF.

The CDR3 sequence is CASSMDGTAGANVLTF. The chain joins TRBV19 to TRBJ2-6. This CDR3 has 16 amino acids. Germline V lookup: CDR1 LNHDA, CDR2 SQIVND (reference sequence).

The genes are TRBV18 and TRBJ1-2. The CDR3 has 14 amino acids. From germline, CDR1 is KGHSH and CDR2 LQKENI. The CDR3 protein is CASSPPLDGYGYTF. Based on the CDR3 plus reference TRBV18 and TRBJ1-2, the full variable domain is NAGVMQNPRHLVRRRGQEARLRCSPMKGHSHVYWYRQLPEEGLKFMVYLQKENIIDESGMPKERFSAEFPKEGPSILRIQQVVRGDSAAYFCASSPPLDGYGYTFGSGTRLTVV.

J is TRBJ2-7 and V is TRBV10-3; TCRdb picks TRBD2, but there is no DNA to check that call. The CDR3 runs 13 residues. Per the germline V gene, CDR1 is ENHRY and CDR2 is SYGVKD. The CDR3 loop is CAIRLAGGNEQYF.

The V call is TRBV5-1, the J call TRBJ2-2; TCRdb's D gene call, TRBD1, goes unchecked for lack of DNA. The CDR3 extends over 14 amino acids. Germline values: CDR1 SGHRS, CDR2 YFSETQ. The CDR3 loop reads CASSGQTNTGELFF.

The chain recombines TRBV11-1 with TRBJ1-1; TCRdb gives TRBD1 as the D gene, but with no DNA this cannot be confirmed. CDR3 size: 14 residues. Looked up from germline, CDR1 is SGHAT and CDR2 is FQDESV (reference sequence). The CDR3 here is CASSLTGPRVEAFF.

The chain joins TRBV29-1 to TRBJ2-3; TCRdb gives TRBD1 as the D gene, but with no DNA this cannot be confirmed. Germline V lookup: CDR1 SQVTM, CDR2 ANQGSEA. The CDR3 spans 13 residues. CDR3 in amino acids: CSVEETGADTQYF.

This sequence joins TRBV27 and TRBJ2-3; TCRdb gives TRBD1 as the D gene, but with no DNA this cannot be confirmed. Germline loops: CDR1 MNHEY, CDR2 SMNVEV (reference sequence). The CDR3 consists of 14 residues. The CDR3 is CASRRLVSTDTQYF.

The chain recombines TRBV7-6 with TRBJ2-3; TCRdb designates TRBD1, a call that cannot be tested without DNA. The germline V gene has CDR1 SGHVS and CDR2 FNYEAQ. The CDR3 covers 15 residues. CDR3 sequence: CASSPRGGAGGTQYF.

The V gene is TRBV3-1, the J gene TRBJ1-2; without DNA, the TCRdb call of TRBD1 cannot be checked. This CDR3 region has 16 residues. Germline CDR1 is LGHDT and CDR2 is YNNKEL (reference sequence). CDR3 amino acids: CASSSGGARVNYGYTF.

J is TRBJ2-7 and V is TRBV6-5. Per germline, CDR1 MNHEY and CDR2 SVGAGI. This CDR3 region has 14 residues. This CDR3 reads CASSYRVGSYEQYF.

The CDR3 sequence is CASSLWVARALDYGYTF. The J gene is TRBJ1-2, the V gene TRBV5-6; the TRBD1 assignment by TCRdb is unverifiable without DNA. The CDR3 totals 17 residues. Germline V gene data show CDR1 as SGHDT and CDR2 as YYEEEE. Complete variable domain (other parts from reference TRBV5-6 and TRBJ1-2): DAGVTQSPTHLIKTRGQQVTLRCSPKSGHDTVSWYQQALGQGPQFIFQYYEEEERQRGNFPDRFSGHQFPNYSSELNVNALLLGDSALYLCASSLWVARALDYGYTFGSGTRLTVV.

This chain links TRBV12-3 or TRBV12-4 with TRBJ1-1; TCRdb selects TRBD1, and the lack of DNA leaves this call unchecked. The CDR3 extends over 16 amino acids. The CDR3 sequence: CASSRLRGQGNTEAFF.

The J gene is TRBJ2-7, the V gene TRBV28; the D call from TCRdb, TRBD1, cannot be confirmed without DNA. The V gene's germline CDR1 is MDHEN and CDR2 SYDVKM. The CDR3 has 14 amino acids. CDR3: CASSDWDRNNEQYF.

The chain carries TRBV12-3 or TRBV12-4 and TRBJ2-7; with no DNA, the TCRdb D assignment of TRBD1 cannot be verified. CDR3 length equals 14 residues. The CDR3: CASSWGGSSYEQYF.

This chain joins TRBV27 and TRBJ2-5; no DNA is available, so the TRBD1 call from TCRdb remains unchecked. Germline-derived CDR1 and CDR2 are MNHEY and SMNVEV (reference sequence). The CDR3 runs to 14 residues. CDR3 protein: CASSYGGGKGTQYF.

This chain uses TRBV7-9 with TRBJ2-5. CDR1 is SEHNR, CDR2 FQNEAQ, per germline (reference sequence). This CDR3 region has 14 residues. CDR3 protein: CASSFHRDQETQYF.

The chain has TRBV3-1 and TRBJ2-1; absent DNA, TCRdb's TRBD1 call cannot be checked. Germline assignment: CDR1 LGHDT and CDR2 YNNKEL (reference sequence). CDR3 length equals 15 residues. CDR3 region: CASNLQGAGYNEQFF.

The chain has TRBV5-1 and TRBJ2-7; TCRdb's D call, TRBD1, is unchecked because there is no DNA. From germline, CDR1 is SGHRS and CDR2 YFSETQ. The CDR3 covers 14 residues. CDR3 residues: CASSDRGSSYEQYF.

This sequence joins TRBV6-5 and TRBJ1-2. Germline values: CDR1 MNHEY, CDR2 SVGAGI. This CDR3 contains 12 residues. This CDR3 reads CASRSSNYGYTF.

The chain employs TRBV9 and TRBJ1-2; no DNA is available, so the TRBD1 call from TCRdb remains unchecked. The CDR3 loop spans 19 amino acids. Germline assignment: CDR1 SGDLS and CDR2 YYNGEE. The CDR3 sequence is CASSVGYSTENVRYYGYTF.